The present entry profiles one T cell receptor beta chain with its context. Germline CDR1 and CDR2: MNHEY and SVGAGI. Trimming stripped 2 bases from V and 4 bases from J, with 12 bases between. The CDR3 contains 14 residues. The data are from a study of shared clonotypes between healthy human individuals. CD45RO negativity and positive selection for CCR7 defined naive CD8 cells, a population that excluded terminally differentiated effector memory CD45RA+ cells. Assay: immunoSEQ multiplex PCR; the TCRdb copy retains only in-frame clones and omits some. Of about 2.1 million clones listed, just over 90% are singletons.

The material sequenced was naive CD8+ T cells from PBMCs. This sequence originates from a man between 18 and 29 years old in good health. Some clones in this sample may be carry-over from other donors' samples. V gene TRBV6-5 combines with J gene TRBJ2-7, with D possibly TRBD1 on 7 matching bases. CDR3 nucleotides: TGTGCCAGCAGTTACACAGGGGACTTATACGAGCAGTACTTC. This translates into CASSYTGDLYEQYF.